This T cell receptor beta chain was sequenced in a study of T cells expressing NK-cell markers. Study-level findings and limits: For about six donors, the dominant NKG2C+ clonotypes made up roughly 1.0-7.0% of their CD8+ T cells. It was still unclear whether expanded NKG2C+ T cell clones were HCMV specific. Four donors showed these clonotypes also leading the CD3+CD56-NKG2C+ fraction.

With regard to this clonotype: Antigen unknown.

UMI-tagged 5'RACE template switching yielded the TCR beta cDNA. Following a re-call of the 5' RACE reads, TCRdb has one entry per CDR3 protein and lacks DNA. In total, the table holds about 160,000 distinct CDR3 sequences. This CDR3 region has 14 residues. CDR1 and CDR2 (germline): MNHEY, SVGEGT. The sample consisted of blood T cells: a sorted CD56 or NKG2C T cell subset, CD4+ or CD8+ T cells, or bulk PBMC T cells (not recorded which). The TCR originated in a man aged 18 to 69 in good health. This chain uses TRBV6-2 or TRBV6-3 with TRBJ2-3; there is no DNA to check the TCRdb D call of TRBD1. CDR3 sequence: CASRQGPFTDTQYF.